The 2 T cell receptor beta chains reported below all come from one sample, sequenced in a study of identical twins. TCRdb reanalysed the 5' RACE reads using MiXCR and keeps one entry per CDR3 protein. The table has about 890,000 distinct CDR3 sequences, about 12% seen once. These data were also reused for a study on yellow fever vaccine responses in identical twins.

The sequenced sample consisted of PBMCs. The receptors originated from a woman under 30 in good health.

This sequence joins TRBV7-9 and TRBJ2-4; no reliable D call. The CDR3 totals 12 residues. V was shortened by 1 base and J by 15 bases, with 13 bases between the two germline ends. Germline values: CDR1 SEHNR, CDR2 FQNEAQ (reference sequence). The CDR3 protein is CASSLEGNIGYF. The DNA for the CDR3 is TGTGCCAGCAGCTTAGAAGGGAACATTGGGTACTTC.

This clonotype was observed a few times. The chain joins TRBV24-1 to TRBJ2-2, with D uncertain. V dropped 5 bases and J dropped 5 bases, with 8 bases sitting between them. Germline CDR1 is KGHDR and CDR2 is SFDVKD. This CDR3 has 13 amino acids. CDR3 nucleotides: TGTGCCACCAGTGCCACCAGGACCGGGGAGCTGTTTTTT. This sequence encodes CATSATRTGELFF.